This T cell receptor beta chain was identified during a study of T-cell memory formation after mild COVID-19. This clonotype was seen more than once but under ten times. The antigen is unknown. Study-wide results and limits: Later expanders leaned toward CD4+, whereas clones contracting from day 15 to 85 were balanced CD4/CD8.

The CDR3 length is 15 residues. V gave up 3 bases and J gave up 1 base; unmatched junction bases: 3. The germline CDR1 and CDR2 sequences are MGHDK and SYGVNS. MiXCR, run by TCRdb on the 5' RACE reads, gives a single entry per CDR3 protein. This table has just under 550,000 distinct CDR3 sequences, approximately 20% appearing once. The chain couples TRBV25-1 to TRBJ2-7; 10 bases agree with TRBD2. The origin of this receptor is an adult woman who had mild COVID-19 (a few samples of this study predate the infection). Cell type and time point are not known. The sequenced sample consisted of PBMCs or a T cell subset sorted from them (not recorded which). In DNA, the CDR3 is TGTGCCAGCAGTGATAGCGGGAGGCAATCCTACGAGCAGTACTTC. Translating it yields CASSDSGRQSYEQYF.